This T cell receptor (beta chain) was captured by sequencing in a study of blood T cell repertoires in COVID-19. Across the whole study: The samples span acute and convalescent COVID-19 from the United States, Italy and Spain. Nucleic acid was either cDNA or gDNA, and it came from T cells, B-cell-depleted T cells, or PBMCs.

The CDR3 consists of 15 residues. CDR1 and CDR2 from the germline V gene are SEHNR and FQNEAQ (reference sequence). Losses at the gene ends were 3 bases for V and 2 bases for J; bases not matched to a gene: 3. As handled by the study authors: Reference gene primer amplification in the assay estimated nucleated cell counts. Clones were sequenced by immunoSEQ multiplex PCR, and TCRdb holds only the in-frame ones, with some missing. The D gene and trimming were derived from the DNA, and the V and J assignments and clone size from that table. The sample records 110,000 to 150,000 clones, about four fifths being singletons.

The TCR was taken from a woman aged 80 or over in a cohort sampled during active or convalescent COVID-19. The rearrangement joins TRBV7-9 to TRBJ2-5, with 10 bases identical to TRBD1. The sample taken for sequencing was peripheral blood. CDR3 sequence (DNA): TGTGCCAGCAGCTTCGACAGGGGGCAACAAGAGACCCAGTACTTC. Its translation is CASSFDRGQQETQYF.